This TCR beta chain was retrieved from a study of blood T cell repertoires in COVID-19. About the research overall: Acute and convalescent COVID-19 samples came from the United States, Italy and Spain.

Profiling relied on immunoSEQ multiplex PCR, and the TCRdb table lists in-frame clones only, not all of them. The sample includes 150,000 to 200,000 clones, about 80% of them seen just once. The ends lost 4 bases at V and 4 bases at J; junction bases unmatched: 6. The CDR3 is made up of 16 amino acids. CDR1 and CDR2 from the germline V gene are KGHSH and LQKENI. The chain combines TRBV18 with TRBJ2-2, with 10 nucleotides matching TRBD2. The receptor comes from a woman in her 70s with acute or convalescent COVID-19. Sequencing input: peripheral blood. CDR3 sequence reads: CASSQRIAGGTGELFF. CDR3 coding DNA: TGTGCCAGCTCACAACGAATAGCGGGAGGCACCGGGGAGCTGTTTTTT.